A selection of T cell receptor beta chains follows, all from one sample in a study of molecular identifiers for immune sequencing clone quantification. TCRdb reanalysed the PCR reads using MiXCR and keeps one entry per CDR3 protein. The profile covers about 9,800 distinct CDR3 sequences, with 19% appearing a single time and 1.4% taken by the ten largest. Sequences were obtained from naive CD8+ T cells from blood, with Jurkat cell RNA spiked in. These receptors came from a human donor in good health. Some libraries in this study had Jurkat cell RNA spiked in. Each CDR3 is given with its conserved first and last residue. Fields, in order: J gene, D gene, V gene, clone size, CDR3 DNA, CDR3 protein. A D gene is named only where the DNA matches it firmly. The size field is filled for only some rows; it gives once, few, many or a size class.

TRBJ2-3 - TRBV11-2 medium-sized TGTGCCAGCAGCCCAGGCCCCACAGATACGCAGTATTTT CASSPGPTDTQYF
TRBJ2-3 - TRBV12-5 many TGTGCTAGTGGTTTGGCATATAAGGAGACAGATACGCAGTATTTT CASGLAYKETDTQYF
TRBJ2-5 TRBD1 TRBV27 many TGTGCCAGCAGAGCCCAGGGGGCGAACCAAGAGACCCAGTACTTC CASRAQGANQETQYF
TRBJ2-3 - TRBV29-1 few TGCAGCGTTGAAACCCCCCGATGGGGGGGCCCAGATACGCAGTATTTT CSVETPRWGGPDTQYF
TRBJ2-7 - TRBV7-9 medium-sized TGTGCCAGCAGCTTATCGGTCGCAGGCTACGAGCAGTACTTC CASSLSVAGYEQYF
TRBJ2-3 TRBD1 TRBV19 medium-sized TGTGCCAGTAGTTTACGGACAGGGGGGACAGATACGCAGTATTTT CASSLRTGGTDTQYF
TRBJ2-7 - TRBV6-2/TRBV6-3 - TGTGCCAGCAGTACAACAGGGTCCGAGCAGTACTTC CASSTTGSEQYF
TRBJ2-7 TRBD1 TRBV5-1 many TGCGCCAGCAGCTTCGGACAGGGGAGCTACGAGCAGTACTTC CASSFGQGSYEQYF
TRBJ2-5 TRBD2 TRBV20-1 many TGCAGTGCTAGAGATCCATTAGCGGGAGCTTGGCAAGAGACCCAGTACTTC CSARDPLAGAWQETQYF
TRBJ2-2 TRBD1 TRBV19 medium-sized TGTGCCAGTAGACAGGGGACCGGGGAGCTGTTTTTT CASRQGTGELFF
TRBJ2-3 - TRBV12-3/TRBV12-4 few TGTGCCAGCAGTTTAGTGTGGGGGGATACGCAGTATTTT CASSLVWGDTQYF
TRBJ1-5 - TRBV4-2 medium-sized TGTGCCAGCAGCCCGAAGCCGCAGGGTAATCAGCCCCAGCATTTT CASSPKPQGNQPQHF
TRBJ2-2 - TRBV2 once TGTGCCAGCAGTGAAGCTTGGAGACAACCCCTTGGCGGGGAGCTGTTTTTT CASSEAWRQPLGGELFF
TRBJ2-3 TRBD2 TRBV7-9 medium-sized TGTGCCAGCAACCCTGCGCTTGGACTAGCGTCAGATACGCAGTATTTT CASNPALGLASDTQYF
TRBJ1-2 TRBD1 TRBV20-1 many TGCAGTGCCCGGGACAGGGCTGACTATGGCTACACCTTC CSARDRADYGYTF
TRBJ2-7 - TRBV7-9 many TGTGCCAGCGATGAGCGGAACGAGCAGTACTTC CASDERNEQYF
TRBJ2-1 TRBD2 TRBV29-1 many TGCAGCGTTGAAGATGGGGGGGACGGAAGCTCCTACAATGAGCAGTTCTTC CSVEDGGDGSSYNEQFF
TRBJ1-2 - TRBV9 many TGTGCCAGCAGCGTAGGTTGGGGGCTCTATGGCTACACCTTC CASSVGWGLYGYTF
TRBJ2-7 - TRBV20-1 many TGCAGTGCTTGTGAGACAGTCCTCGGGGAGCAGTACTTC CSACETVLGEQYF
TRBJ2-7 - TRBV27 medium-sized TGTGCCAGCAGTCCCCTGGGGCCAGGCTACGAGCAGTACTTC CASSPLGPGYEQYF
TRBJ2-5 - TRBV29-1 medium-sized TGCAGCGTTGAAATGAGCGCAAAAGAGACCCAGTACTTC CSVEMSAKETQYF
TRBJ2-5 - TRBV14 - TGTGCCAGCAGCCAAGAGGTCTTCGGCGGAGCGGAGACCCAGTACTTC CASSQEVFGGAETQYF
TRBJ2-7 TRBD2 TRBV7-9 - TGTGCCAGCAGCTTTAGCGGGAGGGCGGACGAGCAGTACTTC CASSFSGRADEQYF
TRBJ1-5 - TRBV23-1 - TGCGCCAGCACTAAGCAGGGTGGTCCGAGAACCGGCAATCAGCCCCAGCATTTC CASTKQGGPRTGNQPQHF
TRBJ1-1 TRBD1 TRBV20-1 medium-sized TGCAGTGCGCCCACAGGGGGTATGAACACTGAAGCTTTCTTT CSAPTGGMNTEAFF
TRBJ2-7 - TRBV5-4 many TGTGCCAGCAGCCCCGGGACTGCAAGCTCCTACGAGCAGTACTTC CASSPGTASSYEQYF
TRBJ2-4 - TRBV11-2 medium-sized TGTGCCAGCAGCTCCGACACCTTAGCCAAAAACATTCAGTACTTC CASSSDTLAKNIQYF
TRBJ2-7 - TRBV28 medium-sized TGTGCCAGCAGCGTATCGGGGGTTACCGAGCAGTACTTC CASSVSGVTEQYF
TRBJ1-1 - TRBV7-9 medium-sized TGTGCCAGCAGCCCAGGGGTGCGCACTGAAGCTTTCTTT CASSPGVRTEAFF
TRBJ2-7 - TRBV5-1 many TGCGCCAGCAGTTCAACGGACAGCCAGCCCGAGCAGTACTTC CASSSTDSQPEQYF
TRBJ1-1 - TRBV5-1 - TGCGCCAGCAGCTCGATGTTGAACACTGAAGCTCTCTTT CASSSMLNTEALF
TRBJ2-2 - TRBV5-6 medium-sized TGTGCCAGCAGCTTGGCCGCCCAGGGAAGGTCCGGGGAGCTGTTTTTT CASSLAAQGRSGELFF
TRBJ2-7 TRBD1 TRBV28 medium-sized TGTGCCAGCCTTGGACAGGGAGCCTACGAGCAGTACTTC CASLGQGAYEQYF
TRBJ2-6 - TRBV7-2 - TGTGCCAGCAGCTTAGATCCGGGAGCGCTATTGGCTGGGGCCAACGTCCTGACTTTC CASSLDPGALLAGANVLTF
TRBJ2-1 TRBD2 TRBV6-5 medium-sized TGTGCCAGCAGCCCAGGGACTAGCTCCTACAATGAGCAGTTCTTC CASSPGTSSYNEQFF
TRBJ1-4 - TRBV7-6 medium-sized TGTGCCAGCAGTCGAGGACGGGGGAATGAAAAACTGTTTTTT CASSRGRGNEKLFF
TRBJ2-6 TRBD1 TRBV6-5 many TGTGCCAGCAGTTACCCGGACAGGGGCTACCTAGTATCTGGGGCCAACGTCCTGACTTTC CASSYPDRGYLVSGANVLTF
TRBJ2-6 - TRBV4-3 - TGCGCCAGCAGCCAAGTAGGACGCCTCTCTGGGGCCAACGTCCTGACTTTC CASSQVGRLSGANVLTF
TRBJ2-1 TRBD2 TRBV7-6 medium-sized TGTGCCAGCAGCTTACGGGTTGGACTAGCGGGAGTGGATGAGCAGTTCTTC CASSLRVGLAGVDEQFF
TRBJ2-7 - TRBV6-2/TRBV6-3 many TGTGCCAGCAGTTTCCCACAGTTGGGAGCGCCTAATGATTACTACGAGCAGTACTTC CASSFPQLGAPNDYYEQYF
TRBJ2-2 TRBD2 TRBV9 medium-sized TGTGCCAGCAGCGTCGCGGGACTAGCGGGAACCGGGGAGCTGTTTTTT CASSVAGLAGTGELFF
TRBJ2-3 TRBD2 TRBV9 - TGTGTCAGCAGCGTAGGTCCGACTAGCGGGTACACAGATACACAGTATTTT CVSSVGPTSGYTDTQYF
TRBJ2-1 - TRBV7-2 - TGTGCCAGCAGTTACCTCGGGTTGGCCTCCCACAATGAGCGGTTCTTC CASSYLGLASHNERFF
TRBJ2-3 - TRBV7-9 medium-sized TGTGCCAGCAGCTTAGATACAGGACTCACAGATACGCAGTATTTT CASSLDTGLTDTQYF
TRBJ2-7 TRBD1 TRBV4-1 medium-sized TGCGCCAGCAGCCAAGATCCCCAGGGGGCGCGGTACGAGCAGTACTTC CASSQDPQGARYEQYF
TRBJ2-3 - TRBV30 - TGTGCCTGGAGTGTACCGGAAGGATCCTGGGATACGCAGTATTTT CAWSVPEGSWDTQYF
TRBJ1-5 - TRBV19 many TGTGCCAGTAGTACCTGGACAGTAAGCAATCAGCCCCAGCATTTT CASSTWTVSNQPQHF
TRBJ1-5 - TRBV2 many TGTGCCAGCAGTGAGGGACCCACAGGGTTTAGGGGAAAAAGCAATCAGCCCCAGCATTTT CASSEGPTGFRGKSNQPQHF
TRBJ1-1 - TRBV4-2 - TGTGCCAGCAACCAAGAAGTTTGGGAAAACACTGAAGCTTTCTTT CASNQEVWENTEAFF
TRBJ2-7 TRBD1 TRBV6-2/TRBV6-3 medium-sized TGTGCCAGCAGTTACGACGGACAGGGGTTCTCCTACGAGCAGTACTTC CASSYDGQGFSYEQYF
TRBJ2-3 TRBD2 TRBV20-1 medium-sized TGCAGTGCTAAGCAACTAGCGGGAGGACCTTCAAGAGATACGCAGTATTTT CSAKQLAGGPSRDTQYF
TRBJ2-7 - TRBV30 medium-sized TGTGCCTGGAGTGTGGACAGCTTCTCCTACGAGCAGTACTTC CAWSVDSFSYEQYF